These 23 T cell receptor beta chains share one sample of origin, sequenced in a study of radiotherapy plus CTLA-4 blockade in lung cancer. The data were produced by immunoSEQ multiplex PCR, yet TCRdb's version contains in-frame clones alone and is incomplete. The sample lists 70,000 to 95,000 clones, around 86% occurring once. This specimen consisted of peripheral blood, obtained from a patient treated with radiotherapy plus ipilimumab. These receptors all stem from a human donor with non-small cell lung cancer that progressed on radiotherapy plus ipilimumab.

J is TRBJ1-6 and V is TRBV6-5; D unclear. The CDR3 is 15 residues long. The germline CDR1 and CDR2 sequences are MNHEY and SVGAGI. V lost 0 bases to trimming and J lost 10 bases, with 13 bases between them. CDR3 sequence reads: CASSYSTSPDSPLHF. CDR3 nucleotide sequence: TGTGCCAGCAGTTACTCTACCTCCCCGGACTCACCCCTCCACTTT.

V gene TRBV18 combines with J gene TRBJ1-1, with 10 bases lining up with TRBD1. Unmatched junction bases numbered 6, after V lost 7 bases and J lost 1 base. Germline lookup yields CDR1 KGHSH and CDR2 LQKENI. This CDR3 has 15 residues. This chain's CDR3 is CASLRDRGWNTEAFF. CDR3 DNA: TGTGCCAGCTTGAGGGACAGGGGATGGAACACTGAAGCTTTCTTT.

This chain uses TRBV2 with TRBJ1-1; possibly TRBD1 for D (6 bases). The CDR3 loop spans 14 amino acids. The germline V gene encodes CDR1 SNHLY and CDR2 FYNNEI. V lost 7 bases and J lost 0, with 12 bases in between. The CDR3 DNA reads as TGTGCCAGCACCAGGTGGGGGCTGAACACTGAAGCTTTCTTT. The encoded protein is CASTRWGLNTEAFF.

The rearrangement uses TRBV2 and TRBJ2-1, with 9 bases aligning to TRBD2. CDR3 length: 20 residues. V was clipped by 10 bases and J by 4 bases; unmatched bases: 26. CDR1 SNHLY and CDR2 FYNNEI come from the germline V gene. CDR3 protein: CATRTRRGTPIAGEYNEQFF. DNA for the CDR3: TGTGCCACCCGAACGCGGAGGGGGACACCTATAGCGGGGGAATACAATGAGCAGTTCTTC.

There are a few counts of this clone. V gene TRBV28 combines with J gene TRBJ2-2; 9 positions match TRBD1. Germline V gene data show CDR1 as MDHEN and CDR2 as SYDVKM. Trimming took 6 bases from V and 1 from J; bases not matched to a gene: 3. This CDR3 is built from 15 residues. The CDR3 loop reads CASSTGGLNTGELFF. The CDR3 nucleotides are TGTGCCAGCAGCACAGGGGGCCTGAACACCGGGGAGCTGTTTTTT.

The sample holds one count of this clone. This sequence joins TRBV6-5 and TRBJ1-1; D may be TRBD1 (6 bases). Trimming stripped 4 bases from V and 5 bases from J, with 14 bases between. The CDR3 length is 14 residues. The V gene's germline CDR1 is MNHEY and CDR2 SVGAGI. This CDR3 reads CASSSPARGTEAFF. CDR3 bases: TGTGCCAGCAGTTCCCCTGCTAGGGGGACTGAAGCTTTCTTT.

This clone was seen only once. This sequence joins TRBV5-1 and TRBJ2-5; 9 bases fit TRBD1. The CDR3 runs 14 residues. V dropped 4 bases and J dropped 5; count of bases not matched to a gene: 6. CDR1 is SGHRS and CDR2 is YFSETQ in the germline V gene. CDR3 nucleotide sequence: TGCGCCAGCAGCCCACAGGGGGCCGGGGAGACCCAGTACTTC. Its translation: CASSPQGAGETQYF.

This chain joins TRBV4-2 and TRBJ2-1; 14 bases are shared with TRBD2. The CDR3 runs 17 residues. V was pared by 5 bases and J by 5 bases, with 8 bases of the junction left unmatched. CDR1 is LGHNA, CDR2 YNFKEQ, per germline. The CDR3 sequence is CASSTRLAGGPDNEQFF. The CDR3 region has the DNA TGTGCCAGCAGCACCCGACTAGCGGGAGGGCCAGACAATGAGCAGTTCTTC.

The chain employs TRBV25-1 and TRBJ2-7, with 8 positions matching TRBD1. The CDR3 loop spans 14 amino acids. Trimming cost V 4 bases and J 6 bases; bases outside gene matches: 8. Germline values: CDR1 MGHDK, CDR2 SYGVNS. This CDR3 reads CASSVDRDLAEQYF. Here the CDR3 DNA reads TGTGCCAGCAGTGTGGACAGGGACTTGGCCGAGCAGTACTTC.

The chain employs TRBV5-4 and TRBJ2-3; the D gene could be TRBD1 or TRBD2 (8 bases each). CDR3 length equals 16 residues. The V gene's germline CDR1 is SGHNT and CDR2 YYREEE (reference sequence). Deletions cut 3 bases from V and 8 bases from J, with 22 bases between. CDR3 sequence reads: CASSSSTSGTGGTQYF. In DNA form, the CDR3 reads TGTGCCAGCAGCTCTTCTACTAGCGGCACAGGGGGTACGCAGTATTTT.

The chain carries TRBV9 and TRBJ1-6; maybe TRBD1 (6 bases). V was cut by 3 bases and J by 8 bases, with 12 bases left in between. From germline, CDR1 is SGDLS and CDR2 YYNGEE. The CDR3 spans 14 residues. DNA of the CDR3: TGTGCCAGCAGCGCCGGACAGAGCGATTCACCCCTCCACTTT. Translated: CASSAGQSDSPLHF.

This chain joins TRBV18 and TRBJ1-1; tentative D call: TRBD1 (5 bases). This CDR3 spans 17 amino acids. V lost 3 bases and J 0 bases, leaving 17 bases between the germline ends. Germline values: CDR1 KGHSH, CDR2 LQKENI. CDR3 protein: CASSPPNPGTMNTEAFF. The CDR3 nucleotides are TGTGCCAGCTCACCTCCCAACCCTGGGACCATGAACACTGAAGCTTTCTTT.

The rearrangement uses TRBV5-1 and TRBJ2-4; 10 nucleotides match TRBD2. CDR3 length: 16 residues. After removal of 0 bases from V and 9 bases from J, the junction contained 9 bases not matched to a gene. Looked up from germline, CDR1 is SGHRS and CDR2 is YFSETQ. This CDR3 reads CASSLDQRGGRGIQYF. In DNA, the CDR3 is TGCGCCAGCAGCTTGGACCAGCGGGGGGGCCGGGGCATTCAGTACTTC.

The chain combines TRBV19 with TRBJ1-5; tentative D call: TRBD1 (6 bases). Germline CDR1 reads LNHDA; CDR2 reads SQIVND (reference sequence). The CDR3 extends over 17 amino acids. V shed 5 bases and J shed 2 bases, with 19 bases lying between them. CDR3 residues: CASSARQGKVGNQPQHF. CDR3 in DNA: TGTGCCAGTAGTGCCCGGCAGGGGAAGGTTGGCAATCAGCCCCAGCATTTT.

V is TRBV29-1 and J is TRBJ2-7, with TRBD1 as a possible D gene (5 bases). The CDR3 is 12 amino acids. Germline CDR1 is SQVTM and CDR2 is ANQGSEA. Trimming shortened V by 3 bases and J by 1 base, and 7 bases separated the two germline ends. This CDR3 reads CSVDQGSYEQYF. CDR3 in DNA: TGCAGCGTTGACCAGGGATCCTACGAGCAGTACTTC.

The chain uses TRBV9 and TRBJ2-3; possible D gene TRBD2, 7 bases. The CDR3 extends over 15 amino acids. V was clipped by 4 bases and J by 4 bases, with 16 bases between them. CDR1 is SGDLS and CDR2 is YYNGEE in the germline V gene. CDR3 nucleotide sequence: TGTGCCAGCAGCCCCCTCGGGGGGCAGGCAGATACGCAGTATTTT. Translated: CASSPLGGQADTQYF. Based on the CDR3 plus reference TRBV9 and TRBJ2-3, the full variable domain is DSGVTQTPKHLITATGQRVTLRCSPRSGDLSVYWYQQSLDQGLQFLIQYYNGEERAKGNILERFSAQQFPDLHSELNLSSLELGDSALYFCASSPLGGQADTQYFGPGTRLTVL.

This clone has a handful of counts. This chain connects TRBV21-1 to TRBJ1-5. TRBV21-1 is assigned pseudogene status. This CDR3 is built from 14 residues. CDR3 sequence: CASSKARGNQPQHF. The CDR3 DNA follows: TGTGCCAGCAGCAAAGCTCGGGGCAATCAGCCCCAGCATTTT.

The rearrangement uses TRBV19 and TRBJ1-1; D is ambiguous. V was clipped by 4 bases and J by 5 bases, with 14 bases between them. The CDR3 is 14 amino acids. Per germline, CDR1 LNHDA and CDR2 SQIVND (reference sequence). In nucleotides, the CDR3 is TGTGCCAGTAGTACCCCGGGCCGCTGGACTGAAGCTTTCTTT. It codes for CASSTPGRWTEAFF.

This clone came up a few times. The J gene is TRBJ1-1, the V gene TRBV5-6; 8 nucleotides agree with TRBD1. CDR3 size: 13 residues. J was trimmed by 7 bases and V by 4 bases; bases with no gene match: 6. Germline CDR1 is SGHDT and CDR2 is YYEEEE. In DNA, the CDR3 is TGTGCCAGCAGCGAGGACAGGGAGAATGAAGCTTTCTTT. Translating it yields CASSEDRENEAFF.

V is TRBV19 and J is TRBJ1-1; perhaps TRBD1 as D (5 bases). This CDR3 comprises 14 residues. Trimming stripped 5 bases from V and 8 bases from J, with 18 bases between. Germline V gene data show CDR1 as LNHDA and CDR2 as SQIVND (reference sequence). CDR3: CASSSWDRQGEAFF. In nucleotides, the CDR3 is TGTGCCAGTAGTTCCTGGGACCGTCAAGGGGAAGCTTTCTTT.

The V call is TRBV7-9, the J call TRBJ2-7; D remains ambiguous. Germline CDR1 is SEHNR and CDR2 is FQNEAQ (reference sequence). The CDR3 is 13 residues long. V lost 5 bases to trimming and J lost 2 bases, with 10 bases between them. CDR3 DNA sequence: TGTGCCAGCAGCCCGTCTCCCACCTACGAGCAGTACTTC. This gives the protein CASSPSPTYEQYF.

The chain links TRBV19 to TRBJ2-5; unclear D gene. The germline V gene encodes CDR1 LNHDA and CDR2 SQIVND (reference sequence). The CDR3 sequence is 14 residues long. The V gene lost 6 bases and the J gene lost 1 base, with 12 bases spanning the gap. CDR3 sequence (DNA): TGTGCCAGTAGCCCCGTGTGGGGCCAAGAGACCCAGTACTTC. The encoded protein is CASSPVWGQETQYF.

The V gene is TRBV30, the J gene TRBJ1-5; tentative D call: TRBD1 (6 bases). Trimming removed 7 bases at V and 3 bases at J, with 16 bases between. CDR1 and CDR2 from the germline V gene are GTSNPN and SVGIG (reference sequence). The CDR3 has 14 amino acids. The CDR3 sequence is CASSGGSLNQPQHF. The CDR3 bases are TGTGCCTCCTCTGGGGGCAGCCTCAATCAGCCCCAGCATTTT.